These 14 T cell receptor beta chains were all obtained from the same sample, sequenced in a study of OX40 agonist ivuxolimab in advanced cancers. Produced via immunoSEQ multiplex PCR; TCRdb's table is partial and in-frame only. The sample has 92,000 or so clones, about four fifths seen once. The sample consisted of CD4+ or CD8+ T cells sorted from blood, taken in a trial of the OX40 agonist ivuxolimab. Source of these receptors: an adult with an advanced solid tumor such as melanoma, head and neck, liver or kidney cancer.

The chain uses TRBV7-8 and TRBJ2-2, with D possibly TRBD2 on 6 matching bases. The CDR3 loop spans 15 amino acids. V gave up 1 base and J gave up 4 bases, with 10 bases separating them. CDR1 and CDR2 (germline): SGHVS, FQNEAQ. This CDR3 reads CASSLVRDVTGELFF. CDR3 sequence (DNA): TGTGCCAGCAGCTTAGTGCGGGATGTCACCGGGGAGCTGTTTTTT.

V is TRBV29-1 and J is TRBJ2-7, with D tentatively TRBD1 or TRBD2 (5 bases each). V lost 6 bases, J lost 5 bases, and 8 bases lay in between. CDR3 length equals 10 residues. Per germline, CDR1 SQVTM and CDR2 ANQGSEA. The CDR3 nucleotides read TGCAGCGTGGGGGAACACGAGCAGTACTTC. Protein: CSVGEHEQYF.

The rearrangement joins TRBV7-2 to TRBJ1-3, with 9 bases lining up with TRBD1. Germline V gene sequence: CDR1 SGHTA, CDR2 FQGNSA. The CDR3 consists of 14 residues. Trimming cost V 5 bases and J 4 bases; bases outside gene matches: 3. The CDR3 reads CASSEGQGGNTIYF. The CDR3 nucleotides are TGTGCCAGCAGCGAGGGACAGGGAGGAAACACCATATATTTT.

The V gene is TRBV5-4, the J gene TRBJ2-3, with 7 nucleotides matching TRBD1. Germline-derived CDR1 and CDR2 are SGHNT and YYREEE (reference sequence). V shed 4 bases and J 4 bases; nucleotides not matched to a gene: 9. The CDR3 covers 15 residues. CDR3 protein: CASSLGGGQADTQYF. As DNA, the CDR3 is TGTGCCAGCAGCCTAGGCGGAGGACAGGCAGATACGCAGTATTTT. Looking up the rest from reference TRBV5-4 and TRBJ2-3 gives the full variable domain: ETGVTQSPTHLIKTRGQQVTLRCSSQSGHNTVSWYQQALGQGPQFIFQYYREEENGRGNFPPRFSGLQFPNYSSELNVNALELDDSALYLCASSLGGGQADTQYFGPGTRLTVL.

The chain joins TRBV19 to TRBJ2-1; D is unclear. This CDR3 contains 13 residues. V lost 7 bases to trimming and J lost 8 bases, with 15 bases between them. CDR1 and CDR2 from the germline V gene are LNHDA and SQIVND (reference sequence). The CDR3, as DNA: TGTGCCAGTAAAAATCTTATTTTCGATGAGCAGTTCTTC. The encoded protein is CASKNLIFDEQFF.

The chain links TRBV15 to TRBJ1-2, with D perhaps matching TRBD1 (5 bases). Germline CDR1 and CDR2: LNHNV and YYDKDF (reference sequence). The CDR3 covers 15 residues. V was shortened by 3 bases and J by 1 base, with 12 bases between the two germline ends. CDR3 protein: CATSSRGRSNYGYTF. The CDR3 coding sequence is TGTGCCACCAGCAGTAGGGGCCGGAGTAACTATGGCTACACCTTC.

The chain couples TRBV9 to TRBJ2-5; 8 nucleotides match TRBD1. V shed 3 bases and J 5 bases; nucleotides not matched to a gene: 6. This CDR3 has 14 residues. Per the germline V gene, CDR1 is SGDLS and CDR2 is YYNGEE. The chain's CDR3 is CASSAQGAKETQYF. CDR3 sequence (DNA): TGTGCCAGCAGCGCTCAGGGGGCGAAGGAGACCCAGTACTTC. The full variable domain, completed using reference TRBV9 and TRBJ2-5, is DSGVTQTPKHLITATGQRVTLRCSPRSGDLSVYWYQQSLDQGLQFLIQYYNGEERAKGNILERFSAQQFPDLHSELNLSSLELGDSALYFCASSAQGAKETQYFGPGTRLLVL.

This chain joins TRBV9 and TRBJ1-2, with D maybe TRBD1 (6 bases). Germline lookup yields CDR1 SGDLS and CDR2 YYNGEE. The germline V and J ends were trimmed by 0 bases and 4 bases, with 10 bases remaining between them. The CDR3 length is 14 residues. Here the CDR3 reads CASSVGQDSYGYTF. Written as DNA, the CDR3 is TGTGCCAGCAGCGTAGGCCAGGACAGCTATGGCTACACCTTC.

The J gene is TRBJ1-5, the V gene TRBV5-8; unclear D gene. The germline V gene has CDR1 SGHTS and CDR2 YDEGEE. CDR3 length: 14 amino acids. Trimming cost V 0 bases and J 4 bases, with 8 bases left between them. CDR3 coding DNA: TGTGCCAGCAGCTTGGTACAGAGAAATCAGCCCCAGCATTTT. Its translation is CASSLVQRNQPQHF.

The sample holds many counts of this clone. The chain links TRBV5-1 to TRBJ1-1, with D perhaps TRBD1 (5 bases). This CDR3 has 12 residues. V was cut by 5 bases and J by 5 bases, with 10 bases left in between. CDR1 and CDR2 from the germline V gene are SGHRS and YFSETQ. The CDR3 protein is CASRGESTEAFF. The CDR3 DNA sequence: TGCGCCAGCAGGGGGGAGAGTACTGAAGCTTTCTTT.

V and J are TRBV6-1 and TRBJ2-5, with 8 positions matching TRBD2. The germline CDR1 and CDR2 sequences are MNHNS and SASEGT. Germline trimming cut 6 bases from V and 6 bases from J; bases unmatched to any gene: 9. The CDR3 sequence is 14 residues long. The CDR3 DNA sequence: TGTGCCAGCAGCGGCACCGGGAGGGCGAAGACCCAGTACTTC. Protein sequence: CASSGTGRAKTQYF.

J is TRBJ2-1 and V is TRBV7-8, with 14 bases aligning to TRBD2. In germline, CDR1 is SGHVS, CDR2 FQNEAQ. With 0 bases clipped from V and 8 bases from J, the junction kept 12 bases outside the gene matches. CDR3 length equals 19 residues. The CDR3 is CASSLAPRRLAGGRHEQFF. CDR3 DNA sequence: TGTGCCAGCAGCTTAGCGCCCCGTCGACTAGCGGGGGGGCGTCATGAGCAGTTCTTC. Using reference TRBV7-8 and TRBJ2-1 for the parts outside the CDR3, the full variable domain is GAGVSQSPRYKVAKRGQDVALRCDPISGHVSLFWYQQALGQGPEFLTYFQNEAQLDKSGLPSDRFFAERPEGSVSTLKIQRTQQEDSAVYLCASSLAPRRLAGGRHEQFFGPGTRLTVL.

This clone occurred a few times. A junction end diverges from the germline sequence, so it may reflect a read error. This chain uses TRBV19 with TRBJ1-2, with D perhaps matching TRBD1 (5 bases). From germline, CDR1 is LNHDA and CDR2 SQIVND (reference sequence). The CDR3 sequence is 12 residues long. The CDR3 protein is CASSIVPGPVAF. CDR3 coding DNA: TGTGCCAGTAGTATAGTTCCGGGACCCGTCGCCTTC.

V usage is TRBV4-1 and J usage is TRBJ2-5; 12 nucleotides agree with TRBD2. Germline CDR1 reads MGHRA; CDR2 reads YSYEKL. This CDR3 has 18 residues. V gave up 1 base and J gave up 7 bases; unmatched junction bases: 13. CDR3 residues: CASSQAQLAGGADGTQYF. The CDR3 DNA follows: TGCGCCAGCAGCCAAGCGCAACTAGCGGGAGGTGCGGATGGGACCCAGTACTTC.